This T cell receptor beta chain came from a study of neurological immune-mediated disorders. This clonotype was found many times. As for time point: longitudinal time-point 3. The authors made cDNA by 5'RACE with 10-nucleotide random UMIs. One entry per CDR3 protein results from TCRdb running MiXCR on the 5' RACE reads. The data hold more than 40,000 distinct CDR3 sequences, with more than 9.5% observed a single time. This clonotype was obtained from a male donor with HTLV-1-associated myelopathy (HAM/TSP). Material: PBMCs.

CDR3 nucleotide sequence: TGTGCCAGCAGCCTACACCCGGGACTATCCCAGGAGACCCAGTACTTC. Its translation is CASSLHPGLSQETQYF. The rearrangement joins TRBV12-3 or TRBV12-4 to TRBJ2-5; 7 bases fit TRBD2. V gave up 6 bases and J gave up 5 bases; unmatched junction bases: 15. The CDR3 covers 16 residues.